This T cell receptor (beta chain) was found in a study of T cells in Graves' hyperthyroidism and ophthalmopathy. Findings and limits, study-wide: Blood shared most expanded thyroid clonotypes above 0.001. Ophthalmopathy cases were set apart from stable hyperthyroidism by a 13 V-J model.

A word on this clonotype: The antigen is undetermined.

RNA transcripts yielded amplified TCR beta CDR3 regions. The TCR CDR3 was amplified in a first-round RT-PCR using the HTBI primer set. MiXCR, run by TCRdb on the multiplex PCR reads, gives a single entry per CDR3 protein. The profile shows about 500,000 distinct CDR3 sequences, 46% of them singletons. The CDR3 is 12 residues long. Germline V gene lookup returns CDR1 LNHNV and CDR2 YYDKDF (reference sequence). V lost 0 bases to trimming and J lost 11 bases, with 7 bases between them. The study left out patients who had uncontrolled infection, other autoimmune disease, pregnancy or lactation. The diagnoses drew upon clinical symptoms, serum thyroxine and TRAb, thyroid ultrasound and orbital computed tomography.

This sequence was found in an adult woman with Graves' disease, either hyperthyroidism or ophthalmopathy (not recorded which). The sample taken for sequencing was peripheral blood or thyroid tissue (not recorded which). The V call is TRBV15, the J call TRBJ1-4; no clear D. CDR3 loop: CATSRDLPKLFF. The CDR3 region has the DNA TGTGCCACCAGCAGAGATCTCCCCAAACTGTTTTTT. Drawing the rest from reference TRBV15 and TRBJ1-4, the complete variable domain is DAMVIQNPRYQVTQFGKPVTLSCSQTLNHNVMYWYQQKSSQAPKLLFHYYDKDFNNEADTPDNFQSRRPNTSFCFLDIRSPGLGDTAMYLCATSRDLPKLFFGSGTQLSVL.